Below, 19 T cell receptor beta chains from the same sample are listed, as sequenced in a study of monozygotic twins with inflammatory bowel disease. Each CDR3 protein gets one entry in TCRdb, which reprocessed the 5' RACE reads and gives no DNA. The sample has about 380,000 distinct CDR3 sequences. The sequenced sample was blood. These receptors were collected from a human donor with ulcerative colitis or Crohn's disease, or a healthy co-twin of an affected twin (not recorded which).

This chain links TRBV7-9 with TRBJ2-1; TCRdb's assignment of TRBD1 cannot be checked, as there is no DNA. The germline V gene encodes CDR1 SEHNR and CDR2 FQNEAQ (reference sequence). CDR3 length: 16 residues. CDR3 sequence: CASSTDRGFTYNEQFF.

V and J are TRBV12-3 or TRBV12-4 and TRBJ1-2; TCRdb returns TRBD1, unconfirmable since there is no DNA. This CDR3 is built from 15 residues. CDR3 loop: CASSLATPGEYGYTF.

The gene calls are TRBV5-6 and TRBJ2-1; TCRdb's D call of TRBD1 is untestable without DNA. This CDR3 has 16 residues. Germline-derived CDR1 and CDR2 are SGHDT and YYEEEE. This chain's CDR3 is CASSLGWGARYNEQFF.

CDR3 in amino acids: CASSLVLGPLQETQYF. The chain is built from TRBV5-1 and TRBJ2-5; TCRdb lists TRBD1, though no DNA is available to test this call. This CDR3 spans 16 amino acids. Germline CDR1 SGHRS, CDR2 YFSETQ.

The rearrangement links TRBV7-2 to TRBJ1-5; lacking DNA, the TRBD1 call made by TCRdb goes unchecked. Germline values: CDR1 SGHTA, CDR2 FQGNSA. This CDR3 region has 17 residues. CDR3 loop: CASSSEPPGQGNQPQHF.

The V gene is TRBV27, the J gene TRBJ2-5; the TRBD2 assignment by TCRdb is unverifiable without DNA. Looked up from germline, CDR1 is MNHEY and CDR2 is SMNVEV (reference sequence). The CDR3 consists of 17 residues. The CDR3 spells CASSFRLAGLPGETQYF.

The V and J genes are TRBV4-2 and TRBJ2-3; the D gene TCRdb calls, TRBD1, cannot be checked with no DNA. The CDR3 runs to 15 residues. The germline V gene encodes CDR1 LGHNA and CDR2 YNFKEQ. The CDR3 reads CASSQDNREGGTQYF.

The chain couples TRBV7-9 to TRBJ1-6; TCRdb's assignment of TRBD1 cannot be checked, as there is no DNA. This CDR3 has 13 residues. Germline-derived CDR1 and CDR2 are SEHNR and FQNEAQ (reference sequence). The CDR3 loop reads CASSSRETSPLHF.

The J gene is TRBJ2-1, the V gene TRBV11-1; TCRdb selects TRBD1, and the lack of DNA leaves this call unchecked. CDR1 is SGHAT, CDR2 FQDESV, per germline (reference sequence). The CDR3 has 18 amino acids. This CDR3 reads CASSLTPGWAETYNEQFF.

This chain connects TRBV12-3 or TRBV12-4 to TRBJ2-7. This CDR3 is 12 amino acids long. The CDR3 loop is CASSLLTYEQYF.

This sequence joins TRBV7-2 and TRBJ2-7; checking the TCRdb D call of TRBD1 is not possible without DNA. The CDR3 is 15 residues long. CDR1 and CDR2 (germline): SGHTA, FQGNSA. CDR3 amino acids: CASRPWAGSGYEQYF.

The CDR3 is CASSPNPGQPLAKNIQYF. The chain is built from TRBV5-8 and TRBJ2-4; TCRdb's D gene call, TRBD1, goes unchecked for lack of DNA. CDR1 is SGHTS, CDR2 YDEGEE, per germline. The CDR3 is 18 amino acids.

The chain has TRBV5-1 and TRBJ2-2; TCRdb selects TRBD1, and the lack of DNA leaves this call unchecked. Per germline, CDR1 SGHRS and CDR2 YFSETQ. The CDR3 covers 16 residues. CDR3 sequence reads: CASSFLGQTNTGELFF.

V gene TRBV5-1 combines with J gene TRBJ1-4; TCRdb's D gene call, TRBD1, goes unchecked for lack of DNA. The CDR3 loop spans 16 amino acids. The germline CDR1 and CDR2 sequences are SGHRS and YFSETQ. The CDR3 loop is CASSSARDSRNEKLFF.

The rearrangement uses TRBV9 and TRBJ1-2. Looked up from germline, CDR1 is SGDLS and CDR2 is YYNGEE. CDR3 size: 14 residues. The CDR3 is CASSVQSSYFGYTF.

The rearrangement joins TRBV20-1 to TRBJ2-3; TCRdb lists TRBD1, though no DNA is available to test this call. The CDR3 consists of 13 residues. Germline CDR1 DFQATT, CDR2 SNEGSKA (reference sequence). The CDR3: CSARDPSTDTQYF.

The chain recombines TRBV29-1 with TRBJ2-4; the TCRdb D gene call, TRBD1, has no DNA to confirm it. This CDR3 has 13 residues. Germline V gene lookup returns CDR1 SQVTM and CDR2 ANQGSEA. Here the CDR3 reads CSVERTNQGGQYF.

The rearrangement uses TRBV7-9 and TRBJ2-3; TCRdb indicates TRBD2, and absent DNA this call remains unverified. The CDR3 consists of 16 residues. Germline V lookup: CDR1 SEHNR, CDR2 FQNEAQ (reference sequence). This CDR3 reads CASSLGTSGRTDTQYF. Drawing the rest from reference TRBV7-9 and TRBJ2-3, the complete variable domain is DTGVSQNPRHKITKRGQNVTFRCDPISEHNRLYWYRQTLGQGPEFLTYFQNEAQLEKSRLLSDRFSAERPKGSFSTLEIQRTEQGDSAMYLCASSLGTSGRTDTQYFGPGTRLTVL.

V and J are TRBV25-1 and TRBJ2-2. This CDR3 spans 17 amino acids. The V gene's germline CDR1 is MGHDK and CDR2 SYGVNS. The CDR3 loop is CASSELRRITNTGELFF.